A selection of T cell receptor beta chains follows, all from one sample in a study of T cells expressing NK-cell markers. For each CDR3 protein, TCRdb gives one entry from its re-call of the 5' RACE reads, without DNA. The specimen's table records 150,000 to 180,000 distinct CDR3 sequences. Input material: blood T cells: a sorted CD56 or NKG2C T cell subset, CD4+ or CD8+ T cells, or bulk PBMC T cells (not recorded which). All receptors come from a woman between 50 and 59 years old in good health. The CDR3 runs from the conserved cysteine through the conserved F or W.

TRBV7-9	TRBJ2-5	CASSPYPRDGRETQYF
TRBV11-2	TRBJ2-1	CASSPETRFEQFF
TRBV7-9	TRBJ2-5	CASSLDNLAGVETQYF
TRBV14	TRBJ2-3	CASSPSGLAAYTDTQYF
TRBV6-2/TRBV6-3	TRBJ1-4	CASGAGSRSTNEKLFF
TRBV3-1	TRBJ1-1	CASSHNHGDRAFF
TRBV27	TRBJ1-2	CAAGRDSEYGYTF
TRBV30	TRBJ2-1	CAWGGTVDNEQFF
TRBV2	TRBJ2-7	CASSQQAYEQYF
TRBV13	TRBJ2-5	CASRETGTGGWLVETQYF
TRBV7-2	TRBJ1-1	CASSLGLLFEAFF
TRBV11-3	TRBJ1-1	CATTGRENTEAFF
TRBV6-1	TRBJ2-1	CASSGSLYNEQFF
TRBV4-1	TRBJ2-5	CASSQERTEKETQYF
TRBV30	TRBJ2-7	CALRTSGSYEQYF
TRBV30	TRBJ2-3	CAWSVPGTHTDTQYF
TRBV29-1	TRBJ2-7	CSALGLAVHEQYF
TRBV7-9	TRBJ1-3	CATQGPYGNTIYF
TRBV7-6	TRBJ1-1	CASGPGTGNTEAFF
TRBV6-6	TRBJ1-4	CASSYAGNNEKLFF
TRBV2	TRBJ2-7	CASSELFYEQYF
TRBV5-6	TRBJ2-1	CASSLVSLSYNEQFF
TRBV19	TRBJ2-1	CASNWGLATNEQFF
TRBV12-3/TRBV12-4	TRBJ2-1	CASSRTAQREDEQFF
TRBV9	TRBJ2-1	CASSRGQGGLAGANEQFF
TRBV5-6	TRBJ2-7	CASTQRKGSEQYF
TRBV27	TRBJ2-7	CASSPTSASSYEQYF
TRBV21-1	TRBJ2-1	CANGTSGRMVYNEQFF
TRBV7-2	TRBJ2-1	CASSPGLYPPNEQFF
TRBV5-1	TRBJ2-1	CASSLDRGNEQFF
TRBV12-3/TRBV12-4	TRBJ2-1	CASLGHSYNEQFF
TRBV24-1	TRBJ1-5	CATQGADLGPQHF
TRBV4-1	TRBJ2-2	CASSQPTSGRNTGELFF
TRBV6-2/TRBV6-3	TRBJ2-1	CASKLEGSYNEQFF
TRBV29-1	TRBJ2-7	CSVEQGSYEQYF
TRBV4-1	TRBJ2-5	CASSHYLTGGGEETQYF
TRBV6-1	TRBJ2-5	CASSEGEGLARAETQYF
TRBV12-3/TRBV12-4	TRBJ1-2	CASSRDTYNYGYTF
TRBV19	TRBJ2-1	CASSMFPGRAGSEQFF
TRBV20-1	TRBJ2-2	CSARDSSKAELFF
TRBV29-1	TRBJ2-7	CSVESPTSSYEQYF
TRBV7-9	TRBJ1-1	CASRPQQRAGAFF
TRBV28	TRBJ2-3	CASSLKSATVGTDTQYF
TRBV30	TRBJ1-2	CARWTGDGYTF
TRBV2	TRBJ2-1	CASSEGGRYPFF
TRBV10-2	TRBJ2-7	CASIGTPTYEQYF
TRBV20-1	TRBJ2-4	CSAPTGGLAKNIQYF
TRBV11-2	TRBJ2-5	CASSGPAGQVSETQYF
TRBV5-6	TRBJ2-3	CASSLGLAGVTDTQYF
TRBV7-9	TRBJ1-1	CASSLENTEAFF
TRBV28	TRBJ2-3	CASSLTGDSYTDTQYF
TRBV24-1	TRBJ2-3	CATSESIVQIPQYF
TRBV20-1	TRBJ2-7	CSAADPFSYEQYF
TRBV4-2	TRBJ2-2	CASSHLSPSGTGELFF
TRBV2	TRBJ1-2	CASSREDGYGYTF
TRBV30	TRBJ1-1	CAWDMGPAEAFF
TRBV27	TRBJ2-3	CASSLSGTSTDTQYF
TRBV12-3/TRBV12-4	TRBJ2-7	CASRSGTESYYEQYF
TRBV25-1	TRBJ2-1	CASSEFVGRAGNEQFF